This T cell receptor (beta chain) is from a study of blood T cell repertoires in COVID-19. Study background: Sample material is recorded as cDNA or gDNA derived from T cells, B-cell-depleted T cells, or PBMCs.

The germline gives CDR1 SGHVS, CDR2 FQNEAQ. This CDR3 contains 16 residues. The J segment lost 5 bases and the V segment lost 1 base, leaving 9 bases of the junction unmatched. A Seattle source enrolled patients during active infection and followed them longitudinally. Original processing notes: Estimated nucleated cell counts came from reference gene primer amplification. Libraries were prepared by immunoSEQ multiplex PCR; TCRdb keeps only in-frame clonotypes and omits some of them. The V and J calls and clone size are taken from that table; D and trimming were inferred from the DNA. There are roughly 250,000 clones in the sample; about 86% occur only once, and about 12% lies in the top ten.

The sequenced sample was peripheral blood. V and J are TRBV7-8 and TRBJ1-1, with 8 bases fitting TRBD1. The receptor's source is a woman aged 30 to 39 with COVID-19, enrolled during active disease. The CDR3 region has the DNA TGTGCCAGCAGCTTAGACGTAACAGGGGGAAGTACTGAAGCTTTCTTT. Protein sequence: CASSLDVTGGSTEAFF.